These 9 T cell receptor beta chains were sequenced from one sample in a study of blood T cell repertoires in COVID-19. Sequenced by immunoSEQ multiplex PCR; TCRdb stores in-frame clones only, minus some. Counted here are about 250,000 clones, around nine tenths occurring once; the ten biggest clones make up roughly 3%. Sequenced: peripheral blood. The receptors originated from a man younger than 35 with active or convalescent COVID-19.

The chain couples TRBV15 to TRBJ1-2; 8 bases fit TRBD1. V gave up 3 bases and J gave up 3 bases; unmatched junction bases: 9. CDR1 is LNHNV, CDR2 YYDKDF, per germline (reference sequence). This CDR3 comprises 16 residues. CDR3 nucleotide sequence: TGTGCCACCAGCAGGGCACTTGGACAGGGCGACTATGGCTACACCTTC. It encodes CATSRALGQGDYGYTF.

In its sample, this clone was seen once. The V call is TRBV7-9, the J call TRBJ2-7, with 7 positions matching TRBD2. V lost 5 bases, J lost 2 bases, and 12 bases stayed unmatched. In germline, CDR1 is SEHNR, CDR2 FQNEAQ (reference sequence). This CDR3 has 16 amino acids. The chain's CDR3 is CASSQRSSGKAYEQYF. The CDR3 nucleotides read TGTGCCAGCAGCCAAAGGTCTAGCGGCAAAGCCTACGAGCAGTACTTC.

This sequence joins TRBV19 and TRBJ1-3; D is ambiguous. V gave up 0 bases and J gave up 0 bases, with 12 bases separating them. This CDR3 is built from 17 residues. Germline CDR1 is LNHDA and CDR2 is SQIVND (reference sequence). The chain's CDR3 is CASSIDHSSSSGNTIYF. As DNA, the CDR3 is TGTGCCAGTAGTATAGACCACAGCTCGAGCTCTGGAAACACCATATATTTT. Based on the CDR3 plus reference TRBV19 and TRBJ1-3, the full variable domain is DGGITQSPKYLFRKEGQNVTLSCEQNLNHDAMYWYRQDPGQGLRLIYYSQIVNDFQKGDIAEGYSVSREKKESFPLTVTSAQKNPTAFYLCASSIDHSSSSGNTIYFGEGSWLTVV.

The rearrangement links TRBV6-2 or TRBV6-3 to TRBJ1-2; the match to TRBD1 covers 8 bases. The CDR3 length is 13 residues. Germline trimming cut 5 bases from V and 8 bases from J; bases unmatched to any gene: 7. Germline values: CDR1 MNHEY, CDR2 SVGEGT. DNA for the CDR3: TGTGCCAGCAGTAACGACAGGGGAAGCGGCTACACCTTC. Residues: CASSNDRGSGYTF.

This clone was picked up one time. CDR3 sequence (DNA): TGTGCCAGCGCCCCGGGACTTGCCGTCGAGCAGTACTTC. Translation gives CASAPGLAVEQYF. The V call is TRBV9, the J call TRBJ2-7; D possibly corresponds to TRBD2 (6 bases). Germline lookup yields CDR1 SGDLS and CDR2 YYNGEE. This CDR3 has 13 amino acids. The V end was cut by 7 bases, the J end by 6 bases, with 17 bases between.

This clone occurred a few times. This chain links TRBV15 with TRBJ1-1; 8 bases match TRBD1. The junction had 11 bases not matched to a gene; V was cut back by 6 bases and J by 5 bases. Looked up from germline, CDR1 is LNHNV and CDR2 is YYDKDF (reference sequence). This CDR3 is 15 amino acids long. DNA for the CDR3: TGTGCCACCAGAGGGAGAACAGGGGGTAGGACTGAAGCTTTCTTT. Protein sequence: CATRGRTGGRTEAFF.

The chain uses TRBV2 and TRBJ2-5; no clear D gene. The germline CDR1 and CDR2 sequences are SNHLY and FYNNEI. Trimming pared 5 bases from V and 3 bases from J, leaving 13 bases between. The CDR3 has 14 residues. The CDR3 spells CASSRLFPEETQYF. In DNA, the CDR3 is TGTGCCAGCAGTCGCCTATTCCCCGAAGAGACCCAGTACTTC.

This clone was counted a single time. The V gene is TRBV28, the J gene TRBJ1-1; no definite D call. The CDR3 is 15 residues long. Germline V gives CDR1 MDHEN, CDR2 SYDVKM. With 3 bases removed from V and 0 bases from J, the gap between germline ends came to 11 bases. CDR3 residues: CASSLLSELNTEAFF. For the CDR3, the DNA is TGTGCCAGCAGTTTGCTGAGCGAGTTGAACACTGAAGCTTTCTTT.

The gene calls are TRBV5-1 and TRBJ2-3; D is undetermined. The CDR3 runs 15 residues. Germline V lookup: CDR1 SGHRS, CDR2 YFSETQ. V was shortened by 3 bases and J by 3 bases, with 14 bases between the two germline ends. In DNA, the CDR3 is TGCGCCAGCAGCTCCCTTGCCCAGGTGACAGATACGCAGTATTTT. Translating gives CASSSLAQVTDTQYF.